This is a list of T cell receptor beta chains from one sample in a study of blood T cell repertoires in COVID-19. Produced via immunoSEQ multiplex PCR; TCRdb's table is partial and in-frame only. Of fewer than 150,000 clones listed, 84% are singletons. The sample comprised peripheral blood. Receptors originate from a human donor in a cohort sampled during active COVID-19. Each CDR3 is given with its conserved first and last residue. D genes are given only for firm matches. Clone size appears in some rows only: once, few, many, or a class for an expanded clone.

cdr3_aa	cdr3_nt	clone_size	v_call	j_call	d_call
CASSYSRQGNNQPQHF	TGTGCCAGCAGTTACTCGAGACAGGGTAACAATCAGCCCCAGCATTTT	.	TRBV6-6	TRBJ1-5	TRBD1
CAWSTGTGNEQYF	TGTGCCTGGAGTACGGGGACAGGGAACGAGCAGTACTTC	.	TRBV30	TRBJ2-7	TRBD1
CASSQEAQPNSPLHF	TGCGCCAGCAGCCAAGAGGCACAGCCTAATTCACCCCTCCACTTT	.	TRBV4-3	TRBJ1-6	.
CASGTLGSTGELFF	TGTGCCAGTGGGACTTTAGGGAGCACCGGGGAGCTGTTTTTT	.	TRBV2	TRBJ2-2	.
CASSSLGQGAGGYTF	TGTGCCAGCAGCTCCCTCGGACAGGGGGCGGGCGGCTACACCTTC	.	TRBV7-2	TRBJ1-2	TRBD1
CASSIIAGNSYEQYF	TGTGCCAGTAGTATTATAGCGGGGAACTCCTACGAGCAGTACTTC	.	TRBV19	TRBJ2-7	TRBD2
CASSLGRSYNEQFF	TGTGCCAGCAGCTTGGGGCGATCCTACAATGAGCAGTTCTTC	.	TRBV6-2/TRBV6-3	TRBJ2-1	.
CASSPGQGSSGANVLTF	TGTGCCAGCAGTCCCGGACAGGGAAGCTCTGGGGCCAACGTCCTGACTTTC	.	TRBV6-6	TRBJ2-6	TRBD1
CASSLFPPNRQSSYNSPLHF	TGTGCCAGCAGTTTATTTCCCCCGAACAGGCAGAGCTCCTATAATTCACCCCTCCACTTT	.	TRBV27	TRBJ1-6	.
CASSLLRREAFF	TGTGCCAGCAGTTTACTTCGCAGGGAAGCTTTCTTT	.	TRBV12-3/TRBV12-4	TRBJ1-1	.
CASSVTTGGPETQYF	TGTGCCAGTAGTGTAACTACAGGGGGGCCAGAGACCCAGTACTTC	.	TRBV19	TRBJ2-5	TRBD1
CASSLTGLAGGGTQYF	TGTGCCAGCAGCTTAACTGGACTAGCGGGAGGCGGGACCCAGTACTTC	.	TRBV7-6	TRBJ2-5	TRBD2
CAWILDSANTGELFF	TGTGCCTGGATTCTCGACAGTGCGAACACCGGGGAGCTGTTTTTT	.	TRBV30	TRBJ2-2	.
CASSTVQGYQETQYF	TGTGCCAGCAGCACGGTCCAGGGGTACCAAGAGACCCAGTACTTC	.	TRBV28	TRBJ2-5	.
CASSPRLYTDTQYF	TGTGCCAGCTCACCACGCCTCTACACAGATACGCAGTATTTT	.	TRBV18	TRBJ2-3	.
CAWGPGQGNNYEQYF	TGTGCCTGGGGACCGGGACAGGGGAATAACTACGAGCAGTACTTC	once	TRBV30	TRBJ2-7	TRBD1
CASSSGWSGANVLTF	TGTGCCAGCAGCTCAGGGTGGTCTGGGGCCAACGTCCTGACTTTC	.	TRBV7-6	TRBJ2-6	.
CASSEDRGNTEAFF	TGTGCCAGCAGCGAGGACAGGGGGAACACTGAAGCTTTCTTT	.	TRBV7-9	TRBJ1-1	TRBD1
CASTPSTGIGTEAFF	TGCGCCAGCACACCCTCGACAGGGATAGGCACTGAAGCTTTCTTT	.	TRBV5-1	TRBJ1-1	TRBD1
CATSRDPSGEQYF	TGTGCCACCAGCAGGGACCCATCGGGGGAGCAGTACTTC	once	TRBV15	TRBJ2-7	.
CASSRPGQGVNGYTF	TGTGCCAGCAGTCGTCCTGGACAGGGGGTAAATGGCTACACCTTC	.	TRBV7-2	TRBJ1-2	TRBD1
CASSSEANTGELFF	TGTGCCAGCAGCTCAGAAGCGAACACCGGGGAGCTGTTTTTT	.	TRBV5-4	TRBJ2-2	.
CASSLGQGADTQYF	TGCGCCAGCAGCCTCGGACAGGGGGCAGATACGCAGTATTTT	.	TRBV4-3	TRBJ2-3	TRBD1
CASSPARGAEDYGYTF	TGTGCCAGCAGCCCGGCTCGGGGGGCTGAAGACTATGGCTACACCTTC	.	TRBV6-6	TRBJ1-2	.
CASMRSTGNTIYF	TGTGCTAGTATGCGATCGACTGGAAACACCATATATTTT	.	TRBV12-5	TRBJ1-3	.
CASRVQGSSTDTQYF	TGTGCCAGCAGGGTACAGGGCTCTAGCACAGATACGCAGTATTTT	.	TRBV6-5	TRBJ2-3	.
CASSPQMNTEAFF	TGTGCCAGCAGCCCGCAGATGAACACTGAAGCTTTCTTT	.	TRBV5-4	TRBJ1-1	.